This TCR beta chain emerged from a study of cytomegalovirus exposure and HLA in healthy donors. Points from the study as a whole: In a later analysis, HLA-associated TCR beta chains were more clonally expanded than equally common others. Indistinguishable V segments such as TRBV6-2 and TRBV6-3 were excluded. After further analysis at a later stage, roughly 16,000 TCR beta sequences were associated with HLA alleles at 0.05 false discovery rate.

A word on this clone: The target antigen is unknown.

Germline assignment: CDR1 SQVTM and CDR2 ANQGSEA. This CDR3 has 13 amino acids. J gave up 7 bases and V 1 base, and 4 bases lay outside the gene matches. PCR used 60 Vbeta primers and 13 Jbeta primers. The assay was immunoSEQ multiplex PCR, and TCRdb's table has in-frame clones only and misses some. Of around 160,000 clones in the sample, roughly three quarters are singletons; the top ten hold 4.7%. The sequencing sample was made of PBMCs. The V and J genes are TRBV29-1 and TRBJ2-1; 7 bases align to TRBD2. The clonotype was recovered from a man between 18 and 29 years old in good health and CMV-seropositive. The DNA for the CDR3 is TGCAGCGTTGAAGGGGAGGGAGGGAATGAGCAGTTCTTC. Its translation is CSVEGEGGNEQFF.